This passage covers 14 T cell receptor beta chains from one sample sequenced in a study of patients and donors after allogeneic stem cell transplantation. Each CDR3 protein gets one entry after TCRdb re-called the RT-PCR reads with MiXCR. The sample yields around 90,000 distinct CDR3 sequences, under 50% seen once. The sample was blood, either unsorted or a sorted T cell fraction (not recorded which). Every receptor here comes from a human donor who was either an allogeneic HSCT recipient or a stem cell or donor lymphocyte infusion donor (not recorded which). It is not recorded whose cells these are; they may come from a transplant donor.

The chain carries TRBV6-2 or TRBV6-3 and TRBJ1-5; D is possibly TRBD1 (5 bases). Per germline, CDR1 MNHEY and CDR2 SVGEGT. This CDR3 has 17 residues. V lost 4 bases, J lost 2 bases, and 18 bases lay in between. CDR3 sequence (DNA): TGTGCCAGCAGTTCCCCTGCGGGGGGACCGGGCAATCAGCCCCAGCATTTT. It yields the protein CASSSPAGGPGNQPQHF.

This clonotype has a handful of counts. The V call is TRBV4-3, the J call TRBJ1-5; D remains unclear. This CDR3 spans 13 amino acids. Germline loops: CDR1 LGHNA, CDR2 YSLEER. V was cut by 0 bases and J by 6 bases, with 6 bases left in between. CDR3 in amino acids: CASSQDVSQPQHF. The CDR3 coding sequence is TGCGCCAGCAGCCAAGATGTTTCTCAGCCCCAGCATTTT.

The gene calls are TRBV28 and TRBJ1-2, with D possibly TRBD1 on 6 matching bases. CDR1 and CDR2 (germline): MDHEN, SYDVKM. V lost 5 bases and J 2 bases, leaving 18 bases between the germline ends. The CDR3 length is 16 residues. In DNA form, the CDR3 reads TGTGCCAGCAGTGCAATCACCTGGACAGAGAACTATGGCTACACCTTC. Translating it yields CASSAITWTENYGYTF.

The chain links TRBV15 to TRBJ1-2; weak D call: TRBD1 (5 bases). V lost 0 bases, J lost 8 bases, and 19 bases lay in between. Germline CDR1 is LNHNV and CDR2 is YYDKDF (reference sequence). This CDR3 has 16 residues. The DNA for the CDR3 is TGTGCCACCAGCAGAGATCGATCCAGGGCTATAGGAGGCTACACCTTC. This translates into CATSRDRSRAIGGYTF.

CDR3 loop: CSVSVVSGYTF. For the CDR3, the DNA is TGCAGCGTCTCGGTCGTCAGTGGCTACACCTTC. This chain links TRBV29-1 with TRBJ1-2; D uncertain. The ends were cut back, 6 bases at V and 7 bases at J, with 12 bases in the middle. In germline, CDR1 is SQVTM, CDR2 ANQGSEA. This CDR3 comprises 11 residues.

This clonotype was observed a few times. The gene calls are TRBV4-3 and TRBJ1-1; D unresolved. The ends were cut back, 0 bases at V and 0 bases at J, with 11 bases in the middle. Germline CDR1 LGHNA, CDR2 YSLEER. The CDR3 has 16 amino acids. The chain's CDR3 is CASSQDPGVMNTEAFF. CDR3 coding DNA: TGCGCCAGCAGCCAAGATCCCGGCGTAATGAACACTGAAGCTTTCTTT.

The chain carries TRBV7-9 and TRBJ1-5, with TRBD1 matching 9 bases. This CDR3 has 16 residues. The germline V gene encodes CDR1 SEHNR and CDR2 FQNEAQ (reference sequence). Losses at the gene ends were 5 bases for V and 2 bases for J; bases not matched to a gene: 7. Written as DNA, the CDR3 is TGTGCCAGCAGCGCGGGACAGGGAAGTGGCAATCAGCCCCAGCATTTT. As protein: CASSAGQGSGNQPQHF.

In its sample, this clonotype was seen a few times. The chain uses TRBV28 and TRBJ1-5; 7 bases are shared with TRBD1. J lost 4 bases, V lost 4 bases, and 7 bases had no gene match. The CDR3 runs 15 residues. Germline CDR1 is MDHEN and CDR2 is SYDVKM. CDR3 in DNA: TGTGCCAGCAGTTCTCACAGGGGCCGTAATCAGCCCCAGCATTTT. Protein sequence: CASSSHRGRNQPQHF. Combining the CDR3 with reference TRBV28 and TRBJ1-5 gives the whole variable domain DVKVTQSSRYLVKRTGEKVFLECVQDMDHENMFWYRQDPGLGLRLIYFSYDVKMKEKGDIPEGYSVSREKKERFSLILESASTNQTSMYLCASSSHRGRNQPQHFGDGTRLSIL.

This clonotype was seen a few times. The chain has TRBV12-3 or TRBV12-4 and TRBJ1-2; no firm D call. The CDR3 spans 14 residues. Trimming pared 6 bases from V and 4 bases from J, leaving 15 bases between. CDR3 coding DNA: TGTGCCAGCAGCTCACGTGATTGGGGCTATGGCTACACCTTC. Protein sequence: CASSSRDWGYGYTF.

This clonotype was picked up a small number of times. The chain carries TRBV4-1 and TRBJ1-5, with a possible D match to TRBD1 (6 bases). Between the trimmed V and J ends, which lost 0 bases and 1 base, there was a span of 13 bases. CDR1 is MGHRA and CDR2 is YSYEKL in the germline V gene. The CDR3 sequence is 17 residues long. CDR3 DNA: TGCGCCAGCAGCCAAGATTGGGGGGGCGAGAGCAATCAGCCCCAGCATTTT. Its translation: CASSQDWGGESNQPQHF.

In this sample, this clonotype turned up a few times. The chain combines TRBV5-5 with TRBJ1-1; weak D call: TRBD1 (5 bases). Germline V gives CDR1 SGHKS, CDR2 YYEKEE (reference sequence). CDR3 length equals 16 residues. The germline V and J ends were trimmed by 5 bases and 0 bases, with 17 bases remaining between them. CDR3 nucleotide sequence: TGTGCCAGCAGACGTCTTGGGGCAGATCTGAACACTGAAGCTTTCTTT. This gives the protein CASRRLGADLNTEAFF.

This clonotype has just a few counts. The CDR3 loop is CASSTQGIEAFF. Written as DNA, the CDR3 is TGTGCCAGCAGCACCCAGGGTATTGAAGCTTTCTTT. This chain links TRBV7-8 with TRBJ1-1, with a tentative D call TRBD1 (5 bases). Germline V CDR1 and CDR2: SGHVS, FQNEAQ. Trimming cost V 5 bases and J 7 bases, with 11 bases left between them. This CDR3 has 12 amino acids. The variable domain in full, completed from reference TRBV7-8 and TRBJ1-1, reads GAGVSQSPRYKVAKRGQDVALRCDPISGHVSLFWYQQALGQGPEFLTYFQNEAQLDKSGLPSDRFFAERPEGSVSTLKIQRTQQEDSAVYLCASSTQGIEAFFGQGTRLTVV.

The V gene is TRBV5-1, the J gene TRBJ1-4; a possible D gene is TRBD1 (5 bases). The CDR3 loop spans 13 amino acids. The germline V gene has CDR1 SGHRS and CDR2 YFSETQ. Between the trimmed V and J ends, which lost 4 bases and 8 bases, there was a span of 12 bases. The CDR3 reads CASSLGTGEKLFF. The CDR3 DNA follows: TGCGCCAGCAGCCTTGGGACGGGAGAAAAACTGTTTTTT.

The chain combines TRBV6-2 or TRBV6-3 with TRBJ1-1; perhaps TRBD1 as D (6 bases). The germline V gene encodes CDR1 MNHEY and CDR2 SVGEGT. The CDR3 sequence is 12 residues long. The V end was cut by 6 bases, the J end by 4 bases, with 9 bases between. The DNA of the CDR3 is TGTGCCAGCAGAAGGGGGGCCACTGAAGCTTTCTTT. Amino acid sequence: CASRRGATEAFF.